This is a list of T cell receptor beta chains from one sample in a study of blood T cells in healthy people across ages. One entry per CDR3 protein, called by TCRdb with MiXCR from the 5' RACE reads. The repertoire consists of 600,000 to 800,000 distinct CDR3 sequences, with over 20% occurring once and the leading ten covering 3% to 4%. Sequencing input: blood. These receptors all stem from a man aged 65 to 85 in good health. Both conserved end residues are part of each CDR3. D genes are given only for firm matches. Rows give clone size only sometimes, using once, few, many, or a class for an expanded clone.

D	V	length	size	J	CDR3	DNA
TRBD2	TRBV20-1	16	few	TRBJ2-3	CSAASGLASYTDTQYF	TGCAGTGCTGCATCGGGACTAGCGAGCTACACAGATACGCAGTATTTT
NA	TRBV20-1	13	once	TRBJ2-7	CSALTALAYEQYF	TGCAGTGCGCTGACCGCGCTGGCTTACGAGCAGTACTTC
NA	TRBV10-3	14	NA	TRBJ2-1	CAITDEGTYNEQFF	TGTGCCATCACCGACGAGGGGACCTACAATGAGCAGTTCTTC
TRBD1	TRBV5-1	14	NA	TRBJ1-2	CASSLAWDREGYTF	TGCGCCAGCAGCTTGGCTTGGGACAGGGAAGGCTACACCTTC
NA	TRBV7-9	16	few	TRBJ1-1	CASRRESGQMNTEAFF	TGTGCCAGCAGACGTGAAAGTGGACAGATGAACACTGAAGCTTTCTTT
NA	TRBV6-1	16	few	TRBJ1-5	CASSEDWQGPRFAQHF	TGTGCCAGCAGTGAAGACTGGCAGGGGCCGCGCTTTGCCCAGCATTTT
TRBD2	TRBV28	16	NA	TRBJ2-1	CASSKLAGSSYNEQFF	TGTGCCAGCAGCAAACTAGCGGGGAGCTCCTACAATGAGCAGTTCTTC
TRBD2	TRBV5-1	15	NA	TRBJ2-1	CASRGTSGPYNEQFF	TGCGCCAGCAGGGGGACTAGCGGCCCCTACAATGAGCAGTTCTTC
NA	TRBV14	15	many	TRBJ1-1	CASSQNNSPTTEAFF	TGTGCCAGCAGCCAAAACAACAGTCCTACTACTGAAGCTTTCTTT
TRBD1	TRBV9	17	NA	TRBJ2-5	CASSVARGDRGLETQYF	TGTGCCAGCAGCGTAGCTCGAGGGGACAGGGGGCTAGAGACCCAGTACTTC
NA	TRBV6-2/TRBV6-3	12	few	TRBJ1-3	CASWGSGNTIYF	TGTGCCAGCTGGGGTTCTGGAAACACCATATATTTT
TRBD1	TRBV4-1	16	NA	TRBJ2-1	CASSQPGQGAYNEQFF	TGCGCCAGCAGCCAACCAGGACAGGGGGCTTACAATGAGCAGTTCTTC
NA	TRBV27	15	many	TRBJ2-3	CASSFGSLATDTQYF	TGTGCCAGCAGTTTTGGTTCGTTGGCCACAGATACGCAGTATTTT
TRBD1	TRBV5-1	16	few	TRBJ2-7	CASSLPTGGAPYEQYF	TGCGCCAGCAGCTTGCCCACAGGGGGCGCTCCTTACGAGCAGTACTTC
NA	TRBV20-1	12	NA	TRBJ1-1	CSARVQYTEAFF	TGCAGTGCTAGAGTGCAATACACTGAAGCTTTCTTT
NA	TRBV20-1	14	NA	TRBJ2-4	CSGSDGGGPNIQYF	TGCAGTGGATCGGACGGTGGAGGCCCCAACATTCAGTACTTC
TRBD1	TRBV9	15	NA	TRBJ2-1	CASSPTDRVRGEQFF	TGTGCCAGCAGCCCAACGGACAGGGTCAGGGGTGAGCAGTTCTTC
NA	TRBV20-1	15	many	TRBJ1-4	CSAPDLGGRNEKLFF	TGCAGTGCTCCAGACCTAGGGGGTCGTAATGAAAAACTGTTTTTT
NA	TRBV29-1	12	NA	TRBJ2-5	CSVLGNQETQYF	TGCAGCGTTTTGGGCAACCAAGAGACCCAGTACTTC
NA	TRBV5-1	14	NA	TRBJ2-1	CASSTDGPYNEQFF	TGCGCCAGCAGCACGGACGGCCCCTACAATGAGCAGTTCTTC